This is a list of T cell receptor beta chains from one sample in a study of T cells in localized non-small cell lung cancer. TCRdb keeps only in-frame clones here, not all; method: immunoSEQ multiplex PCR. The sample includes tens of thousands of clones, about four fifths of them seen just once. The material was peripheral blood, obtained before any cancer treatment. The receptors stem from a female donor over 55 with stage I lung adenocarcinoma. Each CDR3 is given with its conserved first and last residue. Fields, in order: D gene, J gene, clone size, V gene, CDR3 DNA, CDR3 protein. A D gene is named only where the DNA matches it firmly. Clone size is stated in some rows and not others, as once, few, many or a class when expanded.

d_gene: TRBD2; j_gene: TRBJ2-7; abundance: .; v_gene: TRBV4-1; CDR3nt: TGCGCCAGCAGCCAATCCGGACTAGCGGACTCCTACGAGCAGTACTTC; CDR3aa: CASSQSGLADSYEQYF
d_gene: .; j_gene: TRBJ2-1; abundance: .; v_gene: TRBV5-6; CDR3nt: TGTGCCAGCAGCTGGGGTACACCCATCTACAATGAGCAGTTCTTC; CDR3aa: CASSWGTPIYNEQFF
d_gene: .; j_gene: TRBJ2-1; abundance: .; v_gene: TRBV2; CDR3nt: TGTGCCAGCAGTTTTGACAATGAGCAGTTCTTC; CDR3aa: CASSFDNEQFF
d_gene: .; j_gene: TRBJ2-7; abundance: .; v_gene: TRBV21-1; CDR3nt: TGTGCCAGCAGCAAAACGGGCAGGACCAATCGGTACGAGCAGTACTTC; CDR3aa: CASSKTGRTNRYEQYF
d_gene: .; j_gene: TRBJ1-1; abundance: .; v_gene: TRBV7-6; CDR3nt: TGTGCCAGCAGCTTAGCATATGACACTGAAGCTTTCTTT; CDR3aa: CASSLAYDTEAFF
d_gene: TRBD1; j_gene: TRBJ1-3; abundance: .; v_gene: TRBV11-3; CDR3nt: TGTGCCAGCAGCGTCAGGGGGCAAGGAAACACCATATATTTT; CDR3aa: CASSVRGQGNTIYF
d_gene: TRBD2; j_gene: TRBJ2-1; abundance: .; v_gene: TRBV28; CDR3nt: TGTGCCAGCAGTCCATCCCTAGCGGGGGGACCCAATGAGCAGTTCTTC; CDR3aa: CASSPSLAGGPNEQFF
d_gene: .; j_gene: TRBJ2-5; abundance: .; v_gene: TRBV5-4; CDR3nt: TGTGCCAGCTCCGGCTCGGGACAAGAGACCCAGTACTTC; CDR3aa: CASSGSGQETQYF
d_gene: .; j_gene: TRBJ1-1; abundance: few; v_gene: TRBV7-9; CDR3nt: TGTGCCAGCAGCTTTGACACTGAAGCTTTCTTT; CDR3aa: CASSFDTEAFF
d_gene: .; j_gene: TRBJ2-5; abundance: .; v_gene: TRBV20-1; CDR3nt: TGCAGTGTGTCGCGGGAAGAGACCCAGTACTTC; CDR3aa: CSVSREETQYF
d_gene: .; j_gene: TRBJ1-4; abundance: .; v_gene: TRBV5-1; CDR3nt: TGCGCCAGCAGCTCGGCATCTCTGGCTAATGAAAAACTGTTTTTT; CDR3aa: CASSSASLANEKLFF
d_gene: TRBD1; j_gene: TRBJ2-1; abundance: .; v_gene: TRBV27; CDR3nt: TGTGCCAGCAGTTTATTTGACAGGGCCAATGAGCAGTTCTTC; CDR3aa: CASSLFDRANEQFF
d_gene: .; j_gene: TRBJ2-4; abundance: .; v_gene: TRBV5-5; CDR3nt: TGTGCCAGCAGCTTGGATTGGGGTTGGGGGAACATTCAGTACTTC; CDR3aa: CASSLDWGWGNIQYF
d_gene: .; j_gene: TRBJ1-1; abundance: .; v_gene: TRBV5-1; CDR3nt: TGCGCCAGCAGCCAAAACTTTAGGACAGACATGAACACTGAAGCTTTCTTT; CDR3aa: CASSQNFRTDMNTEAFF
d_gene: .; j_gene: TRBJ1-1; abundance: .; v_gene: TRBV20-1; CDR3nt: TGCAGTGCTAGCGGGGAAGGTGAAGCTTTCTTT; CDR3aa: CSASGEGEAFF
d_gene: .; j_gene: TRBJ1-3; abundance: .; v_gene: TRBV18; CDR3nt: TGTGCCAGCTCACCATCCGCCGCGAACTCTGGAAACACCATATATTTT; CDR3aa: CASSPSAANSGNTIYF
d_gene: .; j_gene: TRBJ1-2; abundance: .; v_gene: TRBV5-4; CDR3nt: TGTGCCAGCAGCCCCTCCGGAACCGGGTTCTATGGCTACACCTTC; CDR3aa: CASSPSGTGFYGYTF
d_gene: .; j_gene: TRBJ1-2; abundance: .; v_gene: TRBV7-9; CDR3nt: TGTGCCAGCAGCCCCGGACAGCTAAACCCGGCCACCTTC; CDR3aa: CASSPGQLNPATF
d_gene: .; j_gene: TRBJ2-3; abundance: few; v_gene: TRBV29-1; CDR3nt: TGCAGCGCCACCAGGGGAACAGATACGCAGTATTTT; CDR3aa: CSATRGTDTQYF
d_gene: TRBD1; j_gene: TRBJ1-5; abundance: .; v_gene: TRBV10-3; CDR3nt: TGTGCCATCAGCCCGGACAGGGCAAGTCAGCCCCAGCATTTT; CDR3aa: CAISPDRASQPQHF
d_gene: TRBD1; j_gene: TRBJ1-1; abundance: once; v_gene: TRBV4-2; CDR3nt: TGTGCCAGCGGACAGGGGGCTTGGACTGAAGCTTTCTTT; CDR3aa: CASGQGAWTEAFF
d_gene: .; j_gene: TRBJ1-2; abundance: once; v_gene: TRBV5-4; CDR3nt: TGTGCCAGCGGCCAGAGGGCGGACTATGGCTACACCTTC; CDR3aa: CASGQRADYGYTF
d_gene: .; j_gene: TRBJ1-5; abundance: .; v_gene: TRBV19; CDR3nt: TGTGCCAGTAGTATACAGGATAATAGCAATCAGCCCCAGCATTTT; CDR3aa: CASSIQDNSNQPQHF
d_gene: .; j_gene: TRBJ2-7; abundance: once; v_gene: TRBV7-9; CDR3nt: TGTGCCAGCAGCTTTGAGAGCTACGAGCAGTACTTC; CDR3aa: CASSFESYEQYF
d_gene: .; j_gene: TRBJ2-1; abundance: .; v_gene: TRBV28; CDR3nt: TGTGCCAGCAGTCCCGCGATAGCGGCATCTCCCTCCTACAATGAGCAGTTCTTC; CDR3aa: CASSPAIAASPSYNEQFF
d_gene: .; j_gene: TRBJ2-3; abundance: .; v_gene: TRBV6-1; CDR3nt: TGTGCCAGCAGTGAAGTTGGTCAGGGGAGCACAGATACGCAGTATTTT; CDR3aa: CASSEVGQGSTDTQYF
d_gene: TRBD2; j_gene: TRBJ2-5; abundance: .; v_gene: TRBV5-1; CDR3nt: TGCGCCAGTTCGTTAGCGGGAGGGGAAGAGACCCAGTACTTC; CDR3aa: CASSLAGGEETQYF
d_gene: .; j_gene: TRBJ1-3; abundance: .; v_gene: TRBV14; CDR3nt: TGTGCCAGCAGCCGGATGAGAAACACCATATATTTT; CDR3aa: CASSRMRNTIYF
d_gene: .; j_gene: TRBJ2-5; abundance: .; v_gene: TRBV6-1; CDR3nt: TGTGCCAGCAGCCGCGCCGGGCAAGAGACCCAGTACTTC; CDR3aa: CASSRAGQETQYF
d_gene: .; j_gene: TRBJ2-1; abundance: few; v_gene: TRBV15; CDR3nt: TGTGCCACCAGCAGAGTCGCCGCACGACGCAGCCCCTACAATGAGCAGTTCTTC; CDR3aa: CATSRVAARRSPYNEQFF
d_gene: .; j_gene: TRBJ1-6; abundance: .; v_gene: TRBV6-1; CDR3nt: TGTGCCAGCAGTGAACGAGTCAGATGGGATTCACCCCTCCACTTT; CDR3aa: CASSERVRWDSPLHF
d_gene: TRBD1; j_gene: TRBJ1-2; abundance: .; v_gene: TRBV29-1; CDR3nt: TGCAGCGTTGAAAGGGGGCGTGGTGGCTACACCTTC; CDR3aa: CSVERGRGGYTF
d_gene: .; j_gene: TRBJ1-1; abundance: few; v_gene: TRBV11-2; CDR3nt: TGTGCCAGCAGCAGACAGGTGAACACTGAAGCTTTCTTT; CDR3aa: CASSRQVNTEAFF
d_gene: .; j_gene: TRBJ2-7; abundance: .; v_gene: TRBV5-1; CDR3nt: TGCGCCAGTGGAGGGGGGTCCTACGAGCAGTACTTC; CDR3aa: CASGGGSYEQYF
d_gene: .; j_gene: TRBJ1-3; abundance: once; v_gene: TRBV6-1; CDR3nt: TGTGCCAGCAGTGAGTTACAGGGCTCTGGAAACACCATATATTTT; CDR3aa: CASSELQGSGNTIYF
d_gene: .; j_gene: TRBJ1-6; abundance: .; v_gene: TRBV27; CDR3nt: TGTGCCAGCAGTTTTGGAGGGAGCTCCTATAATTCACCCCTCCACTTT; CDR3aa: CASSFGGSSYNSPLHF
d_gene: .; j_gene: TRBJ1-1; abundance: .; v_gene: TRBV29-1; CDR3nt: TGCAGCGTTGGTAGGTGGAACACTGAAGCTTTCTTT; CDR3aa: CSVGRWNTEAFF
d_gene: TRBD1; j_gene: TRBJ1-2; abundance: .; v_gene: TRBV5-4; CDR3nt: TGTGCCAGCAGCTTTGGGACAGGGAGGGGCTACACCTTC; CDR3aa: CASSFGTGRGYTF